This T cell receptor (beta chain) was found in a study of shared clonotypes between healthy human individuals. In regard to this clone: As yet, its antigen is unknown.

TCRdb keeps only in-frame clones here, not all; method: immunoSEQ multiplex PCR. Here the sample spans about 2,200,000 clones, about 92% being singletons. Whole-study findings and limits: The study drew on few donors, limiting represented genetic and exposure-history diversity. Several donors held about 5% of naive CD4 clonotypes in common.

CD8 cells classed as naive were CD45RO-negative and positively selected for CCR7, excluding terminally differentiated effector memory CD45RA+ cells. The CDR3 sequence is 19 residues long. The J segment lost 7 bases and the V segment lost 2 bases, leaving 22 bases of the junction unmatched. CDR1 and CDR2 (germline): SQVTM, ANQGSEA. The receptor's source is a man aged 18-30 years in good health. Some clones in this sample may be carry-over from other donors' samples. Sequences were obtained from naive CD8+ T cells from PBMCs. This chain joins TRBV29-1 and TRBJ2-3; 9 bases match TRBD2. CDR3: CSVELSLAGSPPAPYTQYF. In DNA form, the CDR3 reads TGCAGCGTTGAACTGAGCCTAGCGGGAAGTCCTCCCGCTCCTTATACGCAGTATTTT.